The next 22 T cell receptor beta chains were all read from a single sample in a study of blood T cells in healthy people across ages. A second PCR, run for roughly 7 to 11 cycles, used a sample-barcoded 5' primer plus a J-beta primer mix. A single record per CDR3 protein comes from TCRdb applying MiXCR to the 5' RACE reads. The table has hundreds of thousands of distinct CDR3 sequences, 55% to 75% seen once. The sequencing sample was made of blood. The receptors derive from a man aged 25 to 40 in good health.

This clonotype has at least ten counts. The chain carries TRBV27 and TRBJ1-2; D gene unclear. This CDR3 is 14 amino acids long. The V end was cut by 4 bases, the J end by 7 bases, with 16 bases between. CDR1 is MNHEY and CDR2 is SMNVEV in the germline V gene (reference sequence). CDR3 loop: CASSSFHGAGGYTF. The CDR3 DNA sequence: TGTGCCAGCAGTTCCTTTCACGGTGCGGGTGGCTACACCTTC.

The gene calls are TRBV24-1 and TRBJ2-1; 7 nucleotides align to TRBD1. J was trimmed by 4 bases and V by 3 bases; bases with no gene match: 8. The CDR3 totals 16 residues. Looked up from germline, CDR1 is KGHDR and CDR2 is SFDVKD. As DNA, the CDR3 is TGTGCCACCAGTGATCCGGGACAGATATCGTACAATGAGCAGTTCTTC. Protein: CATSDPGQISYNEQFF.

The genes are TRBV2 and TRBJ2-1; 10 bases are shared with TRBD2. The CDR3 consists of 13 residues. After removal of 7 bases from V and 8 bases from J, the junction contained 5 bases not matched to a gene. CDR1 is SNHLY, CDR2 FYNNEI, per germline. CDR3 loop: CASTSGSWDEQFF. The CDR3 region has the DNA TGTGCCAGCACTAGCGGGAGCTGGGATGAGCAGTTCTTC.

The chain has TRBV9 and TRBJ1-1; D unclear. Looked up from germline, CDR1 is SGDLS and CDR2 is YYNGEE. The V and J ends lost 4 bases and 1 base respectively, with 14 bases between them. The CDR3 length is 15 residues. CDR3 sequence: CASSPGALPNTEAFF. CDR3 bases: TGTGCCAGCAGCCCGGGAGCTTTACCGAACACTGAAGCTTTCTTT.

The CDR3 region has the DNA TGTGCCAGCAGCCACACGCGGGGATTTGGGACCCAGTACTTC. Translating it yields CASSHTRGFGTQYF. The V and J genes are TRBV9 and TRBJ2-7, with D perhaps matching TRBD2 (6 bases). The DNA end lines up better with TRBJ2-5; the J call may be wrong. The germline V gene encodes CDR1 SGDLS and CDR2 YYNGEE. This CDR3 has 14 amino acids.

This clonotype came up a few times. The chain has TRBV10-1 and TRBJ2-1; either TRBD1 or TRBD2 may fit D (5 bases each). The CDR3 consists of 14 residues. The germline V and J ends were trimmed by 3 bases and 5 bases, with 11 bases remaining between them. Germline V gene lookup returns CDR1 WNHNN and CDR2 SYGVQD (reference sequence). Here the CDR3 DNA reads TGCGCCAGCAGTGACCTAGGGACCAACAATGAGCAGTTCTTC. It is translated as CASSDLGTNNEQFF.

This clonotype was picked up a small number of times. The rearrangement joins TRBV10-2 to TRBJ1-5, with D perhaps TRBD1 (5 bases). V was cut by 3 bases and J by 4 bases, with 10 bases left in between. Per germline, CDR1 WSHSY and CDR2 SAAADI. The CDR3 is made up of 14 amino acids. CDR3 in DNA: TGCGCCAGCAGTGACCCGGGGACTAATCAGCCCCAGCATTTT. It codes for CASSDPGTNQPQHF.

The V gene is TRBV20-1, the J gene TRBJ2-1; maybe TRBD2 (6 bases). This CDR3 has 14 residues. Deletions cut 3 bases from V and 7 bases from J, with 16 bases between. Germline CDR1 and CDR2: DFQATT and SNEGSKA (reference sequence). The CDR3 sequence is CSARFTAGRNEQFF. In DNA, the CDR3 is TGCAGTGCTAGGTTTACAGCGGGTAGGAATGAGCAGTTCTTC.

The rearrangement joins TRBV25-1 to TRBJ1-2, with D perhaps TRBD1 (6 bases). This CDR3 comprises 12 residues. The germline V gene encodes CDR1 MGHDK and CDR2 SYGVNS. Trimming removed 3 bases at V and 6 bases at J, with 8 bases between. The CDR3 region is CASSDRGDGYTF. CDR3 DNA: TGTGCCAGCAGTGACAGGGGCGATGGCTACACCTTC.

This clonotype was detected only once. The genes are TRBV9 and TRBJ2-3; D not certain. The CDR3 length is 14 residues. Germline-derived CDR1 and CDR2 are SGDLS and YYNGEE. V was shortened by 2 bases and J by 6 bases, with 13 bases between the two germline ends. CDR3 loop: CASSVIPESDTQYF. The CDR3 DNA is TGTGCCAGCAGCGTCATTCCCGAGAGTGATACGCAGTATTTT.

Here the CDR3 DNA reads TGTGCCAGCAGCTCTCTAGCGGGAGGGGTGGGTGAGCAGTTCTTC. Its translation: CASSSLAGGVGEQFF. The chain combines TRBV7-2 with TRBJ2-1, with 12 bases identical to TRBD2. Germline lookup yields CDR1 SGHTA and CDR2 FQGNSA. Germline trimming cut 4 bases from V and 9 bases from J; bases unmatched to any gene: 7. This CDR3 has 15 residues.

The rearrangement joins TRBV12-3 or TRBV12-4 to TRBJ2-7, with D unresolved. The CDR3 covers 13 residues. The ends were cut back, 5 bases at V and 4 bases at J, with 12 bases in the middle. CDR3 sequence reads: CASSGRPRYEQYF. The DNA of the CDR3 is TGTGCCAGCAGTGGCAGGCCAAGGTACGAGCAGTACTTC.

This clonotype turned up a few times. The chain uses TRBV29-1 and TRBJ2-3; D is possibly TRBD2 (6 bases). Germline values: CDR1 SQVTM, CDR2 ANQGSEA. This CDR3 spans 12 amino acids. Trimming took off 5 bases at V and 0 bases at J, with 6 bases between the two ends. The CDR3 bases are TGCAGCGTTCGGGGGAGCACAGATACGCAGTATTTT. Translated, it gives CSVRGSTDTQYF.

The rearrangement joins TRBV6-2 or TRBV6-3 to TRBJ2-7; D is possibly TRBD1 (6 bases). V lost 5 bases to trimming and J lost 0 bases, with 17 bases between them. Germline loops: CDR1 MNHEY, CDR2 SVGEGT. The CDR3 is made up of 16 amino acids. CDR3 region: CASSTGRQVSSYEQYF. The CDR3 DNA sequence: TGTGCCAGCAGTACGGGTCGACAGGTGAGCTCCTACGAGCAGTACTTC.

V gene TRBV20-1 combines with J gene TRBJ2-1; 13 bases line up with TRBD2. Germline CDR1 DFQATT, CDR2 SNEGSKA (reference sequence). Trimming cost V 5 bases and J 7 bases; bases outside gene matches: 8. The CDR3 is 15 amino acids. CDR3 nucleotide sequence: TGCAGTGCTCCCGACGGGACTAGCGGGACTAATGAGCAGTTCTTC. Translation gives CSAPDGTSGTNEQFF.

This clonotype came up a few times. J is TRBJ2-5 and V is TRBV7-2, with 7 positions matching TRBD1. CDR1 and CDR2 (germline): SGHTA, FQGNSA. The trim removed 7 bases at V and 7 bases at J, leaving 12 bases unmatched. This CDR3 is 14 amino acids long. The chain's CDR3 is CASTQREAGGTQYF. CDR3 DNA: TGTGCCAGCACCCAAAGAGAGGCAGGGGGGACCCAGTACTTC.

The chain links TRBV20-1 to TRBJ1-2; D is perhaps TRBD1 (6 bases). The CDR3 runs 14 residues. V lost 6 bases and J 4 bases, leaving 18 bases between the germline ends. CDR1 is DFQATT and CDR2 is SNEGSKA in the germline V gene (reference sequence). CDR3 in amino acids: CSALAPWGLYGYTF. The CDR3 nucleotides are TGCAGTGCCCTTGCACCTTGGGGGCTCTATGGCTACACCTTC.

The genes are TRBV6-6 and TRBJ2-1; unclear D gene. The V gene lost 8 bases and the J gene lost 6 bases, with 8 bases spanning the gap. The CDR3 totals 11 residues. The V gene's germline CDR1 is MNHNY and CDR2 SVGAGI (reference sequence). The CDR3 here is CASLSVNEQFF. The DNA of the CDR3 is TGTGCCAGCCTATCCGTCAATGAGCAGTTCTTC.

This clonotype was found a few times. The chain uses TRBV6-2 or TRBV6-3 and TRBJ1-2, with D possibly matching TRBD1 (6 bases). The V gene's germline CDR1 is MNHEY and CDR2 SVGEGT. The CDR3 contains 15 residues. V lost 6 bases and J 3 bases, leaving 17 bases between the germline ends. CDR3 in amino acids: CASSRGAGSDYGYTF. Here the CDR3 DNA reads TGTGCCAGCAGCAGGGGCGCAGGGTCTGACTATGGCTACACCTTC.

This chain connects TRBV20-1 to TRBJ1-1, with D hard to call. The CDR3 consists of 13 residues. Germline V gene sequence: CDR1 DFQATT, CDR2 SNEGSKA (reference sequence). Trimming removed 5 bases at V and 1 base at J, with 11 bases between. The CDR3 sequence: CSAQHSGNTEAFF. As DNA, the CDR3 is TGCAGTGCTCAACACTCTGGGAACACTGAAGCTTTCTTT.

In its sample, this clonotype was seen many times. The chain couples TRBV28 to TRBJ2-7; 11 nucleotides align to TRBD2. After removal of 5 bases from V and 1 base from J, the junction contained 16 bases not matched to a gene. The CDR3 covers 19 residues. CDR1 and CDR2 from the germline V gene are MDHEN and SYDVKM. CDR3 DNA sequence: TGTGCCAGCAGTAGAGGACTAGCGGGCCACTTACTCCCATCCTACGAGCAGTACTTC. Translation gives CASSRGLAGHLLPSYEQYF.

V usage is TRBV28 and J usage is TRBJ2-5; TRBD1 agrees at 7 bases. The junction had 15 bases not matched to a gene; V was cut back by 7 bases and J by 4 bases. CDR1 and CDR2 (germline): MDHEN, SYDVKM. The length of the CDR3 is 16 residues. CDR3 nucleotide sequence: TGTGCCAGCACCTCAGAAAACCACAGGGGTGGAGAGACCCAGTACTTC. Protein sequence: CASTSENHRGGETQYF.